The sequence of this T cell receptor (beta chain) was determined in a study of shared clonotypes between healthy human individuals. Germline assignment: CDR1 KGHSH and CDR2 LQKENI. CDR3 length: 17 amino acids. V was clipped by 3 bases and J by 1 base; unmatched bases: 7. Assay used: immunoSEQ multiplex PCR; TCRdb lists only in-frame clones, some missing. Of under 2,500,000 clones detected, under 97% appear once; the ten largest clones hold approximately 0.13%. This clonotype originated in a man aged 18 to 30 in good health. Sequenced: naive CD4+ T cells sorted from blood. Sample subset: CD45RA+ positively selected. J is TRBJ1-4 and V is TRBV18; TRBD1 matches at 8 bases. As DNA, the CDR3 is TGTGCCAGCTCACCCGCGACAGGGGTTAGAACTAATGAAAAACTGTTTTTT. This encodes CASSPATGVRTNEKLFF.